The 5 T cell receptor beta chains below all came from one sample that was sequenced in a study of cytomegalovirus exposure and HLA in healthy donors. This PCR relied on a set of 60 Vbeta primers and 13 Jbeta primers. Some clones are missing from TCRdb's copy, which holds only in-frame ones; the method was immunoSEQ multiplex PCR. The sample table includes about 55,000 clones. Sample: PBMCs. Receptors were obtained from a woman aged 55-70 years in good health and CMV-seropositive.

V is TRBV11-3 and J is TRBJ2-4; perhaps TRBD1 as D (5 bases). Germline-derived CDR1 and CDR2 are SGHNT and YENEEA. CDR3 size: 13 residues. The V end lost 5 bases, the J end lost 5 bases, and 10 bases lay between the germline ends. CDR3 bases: TGTGCCAGCAGCACGGACATGGAAAACATTCAGTACTTC. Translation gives CASSTDMENIQYF.

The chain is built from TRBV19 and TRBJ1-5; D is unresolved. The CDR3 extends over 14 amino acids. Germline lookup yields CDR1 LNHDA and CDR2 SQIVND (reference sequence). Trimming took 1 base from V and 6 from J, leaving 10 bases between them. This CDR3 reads CASSIAVRGQPQHF. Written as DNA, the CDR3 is TGTGCCAGTAGTATAGCAGTACGGGGTCAGCCCCAGCATTTT. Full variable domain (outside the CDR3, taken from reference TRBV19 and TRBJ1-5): DGGITQSPKYLFRKEGQNVTLSCEQNLNHDAMYWYRQDPGQGLRLIYYSQIVNDFQKGDIAEGYSVSREKKESFPLTVTSAQKNPTAFYLCASSIAVRGQPQHFGDGTRLSIL.

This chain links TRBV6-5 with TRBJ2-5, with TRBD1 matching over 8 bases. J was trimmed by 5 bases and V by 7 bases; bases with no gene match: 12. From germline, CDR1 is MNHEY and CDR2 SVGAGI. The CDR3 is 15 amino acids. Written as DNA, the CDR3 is TGTGCCAGCACCGAAGGACAGGGAACATTGGAGACCCAGTACTTC. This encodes CASTEGQGTLETQYF.

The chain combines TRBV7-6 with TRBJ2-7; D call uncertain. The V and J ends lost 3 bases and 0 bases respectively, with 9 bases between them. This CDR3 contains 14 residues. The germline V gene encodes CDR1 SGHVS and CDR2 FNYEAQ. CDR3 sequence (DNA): TGTGCCAGCAGCTTTTTGGCAAGCTCCTACGAGCAGTACTTC. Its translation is CASSFLASSYEQYF.

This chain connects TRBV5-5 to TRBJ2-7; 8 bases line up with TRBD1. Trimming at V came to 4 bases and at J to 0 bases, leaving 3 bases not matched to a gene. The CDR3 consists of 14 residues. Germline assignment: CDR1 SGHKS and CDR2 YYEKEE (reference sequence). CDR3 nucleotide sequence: TGTGCCAGCAGCCCAGGACAGGGCTCCTACGAGCAGTACTTC. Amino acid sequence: CASSPGQGSYEQYF.